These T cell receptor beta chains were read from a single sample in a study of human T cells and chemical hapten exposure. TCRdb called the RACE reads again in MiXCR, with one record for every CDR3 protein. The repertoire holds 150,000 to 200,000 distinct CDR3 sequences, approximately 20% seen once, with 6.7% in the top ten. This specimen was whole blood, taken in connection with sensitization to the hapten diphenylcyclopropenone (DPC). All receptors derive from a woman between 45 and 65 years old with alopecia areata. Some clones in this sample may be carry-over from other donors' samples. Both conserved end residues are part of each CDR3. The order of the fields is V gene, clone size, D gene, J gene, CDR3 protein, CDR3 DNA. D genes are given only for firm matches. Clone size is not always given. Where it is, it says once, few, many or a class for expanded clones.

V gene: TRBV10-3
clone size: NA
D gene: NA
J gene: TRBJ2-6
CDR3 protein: CAISENLLGTGANVLTF
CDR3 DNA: TGTGCCATCAGTGAGAATCTTCTGGGCACTGGGGCCAACGTCCTGACTTTC

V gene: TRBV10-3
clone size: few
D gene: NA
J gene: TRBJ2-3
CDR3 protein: CAIAGGAYTDTQYF
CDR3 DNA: TGTGCCATCGCTGGCGGAGCTTACACAGATACGCAGTATTTT

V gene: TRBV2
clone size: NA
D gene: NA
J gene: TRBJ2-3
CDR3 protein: CAISTRSHTDTQYF
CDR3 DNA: TGTGCCATCTCGACCCGGAGCCACACAGATACGCAGTATTTT

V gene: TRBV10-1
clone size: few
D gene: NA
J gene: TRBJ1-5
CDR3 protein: CASSETANDPQHF
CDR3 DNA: TGCGCCAGCAGTGAGACAGCTAACGACCCCCAGCATTTT

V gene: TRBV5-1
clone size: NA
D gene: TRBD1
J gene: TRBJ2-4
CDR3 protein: CASSSRTGQGNIQYF
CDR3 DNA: TGCGCCAGCAGCTCGAGGACAGGGCAGGGGAACATTCAGTACTTC

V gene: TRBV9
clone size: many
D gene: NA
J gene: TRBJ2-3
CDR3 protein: CASSVGSDTQYF
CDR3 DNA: TGTGCCAGCAGCGTAGGCTCAGATACGCAGTATTTT

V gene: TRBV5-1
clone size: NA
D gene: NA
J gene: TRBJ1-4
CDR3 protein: CASSPLRDNGEKLFF
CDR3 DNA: TGCGCCAGCAGCCCTCTCCGGGACAACGGTGAAAAACTGTTTTTT

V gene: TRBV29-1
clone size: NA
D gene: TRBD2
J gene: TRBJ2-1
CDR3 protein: CSVESAGAGNEQFF
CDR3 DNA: TGCAGCGTTGAATCGGCGGGAGCCGGCAATGAGCAGTTCTTC

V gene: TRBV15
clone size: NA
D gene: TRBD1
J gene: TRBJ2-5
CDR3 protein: CATSRDPNRGGETQYF
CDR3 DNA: TGTGCCACCAGCAGAGATCCCAACAGGGGTGGTGAGACCCAGTACTTC

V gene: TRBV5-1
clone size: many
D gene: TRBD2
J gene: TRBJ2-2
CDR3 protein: CASRLAGNTGELFF
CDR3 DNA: TGCGCCAGCCGACTAGCGGGGAACACCGGGGAGCTGTTTTTT

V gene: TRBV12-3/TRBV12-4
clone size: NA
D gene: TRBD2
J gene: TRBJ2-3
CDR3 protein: CASSQLAGGPDTQYF
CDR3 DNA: TGTGCCAGCAGTCAACTAGCGGGAGGCCCAGATACGCAGTATTTT

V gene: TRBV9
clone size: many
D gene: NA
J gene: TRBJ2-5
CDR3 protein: CASSVGGETQYF
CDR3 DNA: TGTGCCAGCAGCGTAGGAGGAGAGACCCAGTACTTC

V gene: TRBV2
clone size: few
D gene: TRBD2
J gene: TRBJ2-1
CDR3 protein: CASSEKRGSSYNEQFF
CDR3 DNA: TGTGCCAGCAGTGAAAAGCGGGGCAGCTCCTACAATGAGCAGTTCTTC

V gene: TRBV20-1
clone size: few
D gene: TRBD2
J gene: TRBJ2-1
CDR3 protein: CSARAEREVYNEQFF
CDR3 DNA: TGCAGTGCTAGAGCGGAGCGGGAGGTCTACAATGAGCAGTTCTTC

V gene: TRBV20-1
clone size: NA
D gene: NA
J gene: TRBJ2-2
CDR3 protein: CSASSLVDTGELFF
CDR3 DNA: TGCAGTGCTAGTTCCCTAGTAGACACCGGGGAGCTGTTTTTT

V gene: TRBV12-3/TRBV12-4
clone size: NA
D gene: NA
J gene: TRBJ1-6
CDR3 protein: CASSPQGTTPLHF
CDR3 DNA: TGTGCCAGCAGTCCACAGGGTACGACACCCCTCCACTTT

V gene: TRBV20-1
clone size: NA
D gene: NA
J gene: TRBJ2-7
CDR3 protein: CSAIFGSYEQYF
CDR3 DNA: TGCAGTGCTATCTTTGGCTCCTACGAGCAGTACTTC

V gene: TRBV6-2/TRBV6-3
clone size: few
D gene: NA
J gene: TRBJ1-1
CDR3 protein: CASSPQNTEAFF
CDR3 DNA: TGTGCCAGCAGTCCCCAGAACACTGAAGCTTTCTTT

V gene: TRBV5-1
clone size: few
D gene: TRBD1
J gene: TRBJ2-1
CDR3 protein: CASSLGTGGETFNEQFF
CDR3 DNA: TGCGCCAGCAGCTTGGGGACAGGGGGCGAGACCTTCAATGAGCAGTTCTTC

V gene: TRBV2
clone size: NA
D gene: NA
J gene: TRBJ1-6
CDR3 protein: CASHRQMGSYNSPLHF
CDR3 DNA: TGTGCCAGCCACCGTCAGATGGGCTCCTATAATTCACCCCTCCACTTT

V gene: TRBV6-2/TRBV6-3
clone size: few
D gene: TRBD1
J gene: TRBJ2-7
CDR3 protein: CASRQTGTFVEQYF
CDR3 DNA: TGTGCCAGCAGACAGACAGGGACCTTCGTCGAGCAGTACTTC

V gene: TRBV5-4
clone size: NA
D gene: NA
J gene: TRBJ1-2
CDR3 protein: CASSFSVNYGYTF
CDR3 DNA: TGTGCCAGCAGCTTCAGCGTTAACTATGGCTACACCTTC

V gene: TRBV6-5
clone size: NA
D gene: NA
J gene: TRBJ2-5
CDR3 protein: CASSYLGQQETQYF
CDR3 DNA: TGTGCCAGCAGTTACCTCGGACAACAAGAGACCCAGTACTTC

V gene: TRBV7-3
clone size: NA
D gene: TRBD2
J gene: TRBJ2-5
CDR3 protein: CASSFSGDTGTQYF
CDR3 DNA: TGTGCCAGCAGCTTTAGCGGGGATACGGGGACCCAGTACTTC

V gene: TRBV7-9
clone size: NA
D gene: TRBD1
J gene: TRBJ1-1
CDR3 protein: CASSLTDRGTEAFF
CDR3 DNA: TGTGCCAGCAGCTTAACGGACAGGGGGACTGAAGCTTTCTTT

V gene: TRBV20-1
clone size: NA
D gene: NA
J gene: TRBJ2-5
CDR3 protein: CSARDWHSQETQYF
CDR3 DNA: TGCAGTGCTAGAGATTGGCACAGCCAAGAGACCCAGTACTTC

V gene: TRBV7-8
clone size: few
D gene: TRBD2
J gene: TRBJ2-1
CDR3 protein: CASSPSGNELGEQFF
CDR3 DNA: TGTGCCAGCAGCCCTAGCGGGAACGAATTAGGTGAGCAGTTCTTC

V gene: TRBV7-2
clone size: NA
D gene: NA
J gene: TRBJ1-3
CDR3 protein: CASSLEAGRVFGNTIYF
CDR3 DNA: TGTGCCAGCAGCTTAGAAGCTGGACGGGTCTTTGGAAACACCATATATTTT

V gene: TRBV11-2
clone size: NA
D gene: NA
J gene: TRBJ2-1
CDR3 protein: CASSLDLSYNEQFF
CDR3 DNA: TGTGCCAGCAGCTTAGATCTCTCCTACAATGAGCAGTTCTTC

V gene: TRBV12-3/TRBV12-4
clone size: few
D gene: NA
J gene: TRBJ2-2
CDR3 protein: CASRTDTGELFF
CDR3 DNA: TGTGCCAGCAGGACAGACACCGGGGAGCTGTTTTTT

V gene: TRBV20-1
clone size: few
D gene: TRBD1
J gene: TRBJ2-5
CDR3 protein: CSARAGGLETQYF
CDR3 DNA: TGCAGTGCTAGGGCAGGGGGCTTGGAGACCCAGTACTTC

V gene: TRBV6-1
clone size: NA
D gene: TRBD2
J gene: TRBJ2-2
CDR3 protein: CASRESGRSGELFF
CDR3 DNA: TGTGCCAGCAGGGAAAGCGGGAGGTCCGGGGAGCTGTTTTTT

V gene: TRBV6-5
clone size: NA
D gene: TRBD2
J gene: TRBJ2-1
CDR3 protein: CATKVAGENEQFF
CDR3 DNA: TGTGCCACCAAAGTGGCGGGGGAGAATGAGCAGTTCTTC

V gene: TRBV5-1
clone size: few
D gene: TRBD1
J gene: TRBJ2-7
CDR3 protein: CASSSTGITYEQYF
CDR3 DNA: TGCGCCAGCAGCTCGACAGGGATCACCTACGAGCAGTACTTC

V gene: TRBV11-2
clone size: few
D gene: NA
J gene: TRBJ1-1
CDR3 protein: CASSISQGTTEAFF
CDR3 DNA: TGTGCCAGCAGCATAAGTCAGGGGACCACTGAAGCTTTCTTT

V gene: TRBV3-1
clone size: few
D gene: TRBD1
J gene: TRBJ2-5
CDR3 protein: CASSQGQGRTQYF
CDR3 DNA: TGTGCCAGCAGCCAAGGACAGGGTAGGACCCAGTACTTC

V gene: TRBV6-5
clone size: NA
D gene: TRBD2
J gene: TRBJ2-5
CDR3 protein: CASSYRSGRAQETQYF
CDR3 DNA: TGTGCCAGCAGTTACCGCAGCGGGAGGGCCCAAGAGACCCAGTACTTC

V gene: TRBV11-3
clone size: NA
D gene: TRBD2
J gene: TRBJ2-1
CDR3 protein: CASSPRLAGEAEQFF
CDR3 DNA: TGTGCCAGCAGCCCACGACTAGCGGGAGAGGCTGAGCAGTTCTTC

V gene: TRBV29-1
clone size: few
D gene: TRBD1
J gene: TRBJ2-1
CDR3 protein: CSTDRGQDEQFF
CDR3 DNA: TGCAGCACCGACAGGGGGCAGGATGAGCAGTTCTTC

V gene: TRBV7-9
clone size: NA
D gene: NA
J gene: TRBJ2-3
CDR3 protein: CASSLPGISTDTQYF
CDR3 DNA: TGTGCCAGCAGCTTACCCGGGATTAGCACAGATACGCAGTATTTT